These 31 T cell receptor beta chains came from one sample sequenced in a study of T cell responses to AZD1222 COVID-19 vaccine. The repertoire was sequenced with immunoSEQ multiplex PCR; TCRdb's copy has only in-frame clones and lacks some. The sample consists of about 180,000 clones, approximately 92% of them appearing once. Sequencing used peripheral blood, obtained 28 days after the second dose of the MenACWY control vaccine. The receptors stem from an adult who received the MenACWY meningococcal vaccine as a control.

The chain recombines TRBV19 with TRBJ2-3; D is uncertain. CDR1 is LNHDA and CDR2 is SQIVND in the germline V gene (reference sequence). The V and J ends lost 5 bases and 0 bases respectively, with 15 bases between them. CDR3 length equals 16 residues. CDR3 nucleotides: TGTGCCAGTAGTTCCTTACCGGGCCGCAGCACAGATACGCAGTATTTT. This encodes CASSSLPGRSTDTQYF. The full variable domain, in which reference TRBV19 and TRBJ2-3 provide the parts outside the CDR3, is DGGITQSPKYLFRKEGQNVTLSCEQNLNHDAMYWYRQDPGQGLRLIYYSQIVNDFQKGDIAEGYSVSREKKESFPLTVTSAQKNPTAFYLCASSSLPGRSTDTQYFGPGTRLTVL.

This clone was observed a single time. The chain joins TRBV27 to TRBJ2-2, with D hard to call. V lost 5 bases and J lost 0, with 10 bases in between. The CDR3 length is 15 residues. In germline, CDR1 is MNHEY, CDR2 SMNVEV (reference sequence). CDR3 protein: CASSPSPTNTGELFF. In nucleotides, the CDR3 is TGTGCCAGCAGTCCCTCACCGACGAACACCGGGGAGCTGTTTTTT.

This clone was seen once. The J gene is TRBJ2-6, the V gene TRBV29-1; possible D gene TRBD1, 6 bases. The CDR3 length is 15 residues. The ends were cut back, 4 bases at V and 0 bases at J, with 10 bases in the middle. Germline-derived CDR1 and CDR2 are SQVTM and ANQGSEA. CDR3 loop: CSVGGHTSGANVLTF. The CDR3 DNA reads TGCAGCGTTGGGGGACACACCTCTGGGGCCAACGTCCTGACTTTC.

The chain employs TRBV6-4 and TRBJ2-1; 8 nucleotides align to TRBD2. This CDR3 is 16 amino acids long. The trim removed 6 bases at V and 0 bases at J, leaving 7 bases unmatched. Germline V gene data show CDR1 as MRHNA and CDR2 as SNTAGT. The CDR3 spells CASRPYGGASYNEQFF. The CDR3 coding sequence is TGTGCCAGCAGACCGTACGGGGGGGCCTCCTACAATGAGCAGTTCTTC.

The chain uses TRBV4-2 and TRBJ2-7, with 8 bases lining up with TRBD2. With 1 base clipped from V and 4 bases from J, the junction kept 3 bases outside the gene matches. The CDR3 length is 14 residues. Germline-derived CDR1 and CDR2 are LGHNA and YNFKEQ. CDR3 coding DNA: TGTGCCAGCAGCCAAGCTAGCGGGTCATACGAGCAGTACTTC. Amino acids: CASSQASGSYEQYF.

The J gene is TRBJ2-5, the V gene TRBV5-1, with D perhaps matching TRBD1 (7 bases). Per the germline V gene, CDR1 is SGHRS and CDR2 is YFSETQ. The CDR3 totals 14 residues. V lost 3 bases to trimming and J lost 10 bases, with 19 bases between them. This CDR3 is CASSWRDSPGDQYF. The CDR3 nucleotides read TGCGCCAGCAGCTGGAGGGACAGCCCCGGGGACCAGTACTTC.

This clone was found a few times. This chain connects TRBV19 to TRBJ2-2; D not certain. The CDR3 is 14 residues long. Germline V CDR1 and CDR2: LNHDA, SQIVND (reference sequence). V lost 8 bases and J lost 3, with 13 bases in between. The CDR3 DNA reads as TGTGCCAGTCGCAAAGAAAGAGACACCGGGGAGCTGTTTTTT. Encoded protein: CASRKERDTGELFF.

The chain recombines TRBV19 with TRBJ1-6; 7 nucleotides agree with TRBD1. The CDR3 is 17 residues long. Germline CDR1 reads LNHDA; CDR2 reads SQIVND (reference sequence). The ends lost 6 bases at V and 0 bases at J; junction bases unmatched: 8. CDR3 in amino acids: CASSHRQGSSYNSPLHF. In DNA form, the CDR3 reads TGTGCCAGTAGCCATCGACAGGGAAGCTCCTATAATTCACCCCTCCACTTT.

The chain links TRBV30 to TRBJ1-1; TRBD1 matches 7 bases. V lost 2 bases and J lost 6; bases outside the gene matches: 9. This CDR3 region has 14 residues. The V gene's germline CDR1 is GTSNPN and CDR2 SVGIG (reference sequence). As DNA, the CDR3 is TGTGCCTGGAGTCAAATGACAGGGAGATCTGAAGCTTTCTTT. This translates into CAWSQMTGRSEAFF.

This clone was seen a single time. The rearrangement links TRBV6-5 to TRBJ2-3; D is ambiguous. V gave up 2 bases and J gave up 6 bases, with 9 bases separating them. The germline V gene has CDR1 MNHEY and CDR2 SVGAGI. CDR3 length: 13 amino acids. The CDR3 DNA sequence: TGTGCCAGCAGTTACGTCCGGCAGGATACGCAGTATTTT. Amino acid sequence: CASSYVRQDTQYF.

This clone was counted a single time. This chain uses TRBV5-5 with TRBJ1-5; D unresolved. The germline CDR1 and CDR2 sequences are SGHKS and YYEKEE (reference sequence). Trimming pared 2 bases from V and 3 bases from J, leaving 12 bases between. This CDR3 contains 15 residues. The CDR3 sequence: CASSFISSFNQPQHF. The CDR3 coding sequence is TGTGCCAGCAGCTTCATTAGTTCCTTCAATCAGCCCCAGCATTTT.

Only one count was recorded for this clone. The V call is TRBV7-2, the J call TRBJ1-4; 7 bases fit TRBD1. The CDR3 runs 18 residues. Germline CDR1 is SGHTA and CDR2 is FQGNSA. V lost 1 base, J lost 2 bases, and 10 bases stayed unmatched. The CDR3 DNA sequence: TGTGCCAGCAGCTTAGGGAGGGCAGGGGGAGGTACTAATGAAAAACTGTTTTTT. Its translation: CASSLGRAGGGTNEKLFF.

The gene calls are TRBV2 and TRBJ1-1; D is unclear. CDR3 length: 13 residues. Germline V lookup: CDR1 SNHLY, CDR2 FYNNEI. Trimming removed 4 bases at V and 7 bases at J, with 13 bases between. CDR3 amino acids: CASSASRRVEAFF. The CDR3 DNA reads as TGTGCCAGCAGTGCCTCGAGGAGGGTTGAAGCTTTCTTT.

The chain carries TRBV5-1 and TRBJ1-1, with 11 bases that match TRBD1. This CDR3 is built from 16 residues. V dropped 4 bases and J dropped 5; count of bases not matched to a gene: 10. From germline, CDR1 is SGHRS and CDR2 YFSETQ. CDR3 DNA: TGCGCCAGCAGCCCCACACCGGGACAGGGGGGGACTGAAGCTTTCTTT. Its translation is CASSPTPGQGGTEAFF.

The chain links TRBV27 to TRBJ1-4; D gene unclear. Germline V CDR1 and CDR2: MNHEY, SMNVEV (reference sequence). This CDR3 region has 14 residues. Trimming removed 6 bases at V and 8 bases at J, with 16 bases between. The CDR3 loop is CASSLQRVGEKLFF. For the CDR3, the DNA is TGTGCCAGCAGCCTACAAAGGGTGGGGGAAAAACTGTTTTTT.

J is TRBJ1-1 and V is TRBV10-2; TRBD1 is a possible D gene (5 bases). This CDR3 is 14 amino acids long. The germline V gene has CDR1 WSHSY and CDR2 SAAADI. V was shortened by 0 bases and J by 3 bases, with 8 bases between the two germline ends. The CDR3 nucleotides are TGCGCCAGCAGTGAGTCCGACAGCTACACTGAAGCTTTCTTT. It is translated as CASSESDSYTEAFF.

The J gene is TRBJ1-2, the V gene TRBV6-1, with D tentatively TRBD1 (6 bases). Per the germline V gene, CDR1 is MNHNS and CDR2 is SASEGT. V was shortened by 2 bases and J by 7 bases, with 17 bases between the two germline ends. This CDR3 is built from 15 residues. The CDR3 here is CASSESRRGASGYTF. CDR3 DNA: TGTGCCAGCAGTGAAAGCAGGCGGGGGGCAAGTGGCTACACCTTC.

The rearrangement uses TRBV11-3 and TRBJ1-3; D is uncertain. The CDR3 is 15 amino acids. Germline CDR1 and CDR2: SGHNT and YENEEA. V shed 1 base and J shed 4 bases, with 11 bases lying between them. The DNA of the CDR3 is TGTGCCAGCAGCTTAGGACCTTCGCACGGAAACACCATATATTTT. This gives the protein CASSLGPSHGNTIYF.

The V call is TRBV4-3, the J call TRBJ1-2; weak D call: TRBD1 (6 bases). Germline CDR1 LGHNA, CDR2 YSLEER. Deletions cut 0 bases from V and 4 bases from J, with 12 bases between. The CDR3 is made up of 15 amino acids. The chain's CDR3 is CASSQDRTDRYGYTF. The DNA of the CDR3 is TGCGCCAGCAGCCAAGATAGGACAGATCGCTATGGCTACACCTTC.

The rearrangement joins TRBV5-6 to TRBJ1-3; D call uncertain. This CDR3 contains 12 residues. Germline CDR1 and CDR2: SGHDT and YYEEEE. The ends were cut back, 0 bases at V and 8 bases at J, with 6 bases in the middle. The DNA for the CDR3 is TGTGCCAGCAGCTTGGGTAGTGACACCATATATTTT. Translating gives CASSLGSDTIYF.

V gene TRBV9 combines with J gene TRBJ2-7; no clear D gene. Looked up from germline, CDR1 is SGDLS and CDR2 is YYNGEE. This CDR3 comprises 14 residues. Between the trimmed V and J ends, which lost 0 bases and 6 bases, there was a span of 13 bases. In DNA, the CDR3 is TGTGCCAGCAGCGTAGGGGCGTCCCCTGCCGAGCAGTACTTC. It yields the protein CASSVGASPAEQYF.

The genes are TRBV28 and TRBJ1-1, with D unclear. Trimming removed 10 bases from V and 4 bases from J, with 13 bases in between. CDR3 size: 12 residues. Germline V gives CDR1 MDHEN, CDR2 SYDVKM. CDR3 sequence: CATGGWVTEAFF. CDR3 in DNA: TGTGCCACCGGAGGTTGGGTCACTGAAGCTTTCTTT. Looking up the rest from reference TRBV28 and TRBJ1-1 gives the full variable domain: DVKVTQSSRYLVKRTGEKVFLECVQDMDHENMFWYRQDPGLGLRLIYFSYDVKMKEKGDIPEGYSVSREKKERFSLILESASTNQTSMYLCATGGWVTEAFFGQGTRLTVV.

The chain recombines TRBV4-1 with TRBJ2-7; 9 nucleotides align to TRBD2. The V segment lost 0 bases and the J segment 3 bases; nucleotides outside the gene matches: 6. Germline CDR1 and CDR2: MGHRA and YSYEKL. The CDR3 length is 16 residues. The DNA of the CDR3 is TGCGCCAGCAGCCAAGAGCCTAGCGGGGAGTACTACGAGCAGTACTTC. This codes for CASSQEPSGEYYEQYF.

The chain links TRBV28 to TRBJ1-2; the match to TRBD1 covers 9 bases. The germline CDR1 and CDR2 sequences are MDHEN and SYDVKM. V was pared by 6 bases and J by 2 bases, with 7 bases of the junction left unmatched. CDR3 length: 15 amino acids. The CDR3 DNA reads TGTGCCAGCAGGACACAGGGGGCGGGGAACTATGGCTACACCTTC. Translating gives CASRTQGAGNYGYTF.

V and J are TRBV28 and TRBJ1-3, with 7 nucleotides matching TRBD1. The junction had 4 bases not matched to a gene; V was cut back by 2 bases and J by 3 bases. The CDR3 runs 15 residues. The germline V gene encodes CDR1 MDHEN and CDR2 SYDVKM. The CDR3 reads CASSLVRGDGNTIYF. DNA of the CDR3: TGTGCCAGCAGTTTAGTCAGGGGGGATGGAAACACCATATATTTT.

The gene calls are TRBV19 and TRBJ2-7; 7 nucleotides match TRBD1. V dropped 5 bases and J dropped 5; count of bases not matched to a gene: 12. This CDR3 has 15 amino acids. Germline CDR1 is LNHDA and CDR2 is SQIVND (reference sequence). The CDR3 DNA follows: TGTGCCAGTAGTGCTCCGGGACAGAATCGCCACGAGCAGTACTTC. It encodes CASSAPGQNRHEQYF.

The rearrangement links TRBV7-2 to TRBJ2-3, with 10 bases identical to TRBD2. CDR1 and CDR2 (germline): SGHTA, FQGNSA. The CDR3 is 16 residues long. Trimming took 0 bases from V and 4 from J; bases not matched to a gene: 4. The CDR3 protein is CASSLALAGGADTQYF. CDR3 in DNA: TGTGCCAGCAGCTTAGCCTTAGCGGGGGGCGCAGATACGCAGTATTTT.

The chain couples TRBV18 to TRBJ1-2; D unclear. The CDR3 extends over 15 amino acids. Germline-derived CDR1 and CDR2 are KGHSH and LQKENI. V dropped 5 bases and J dropped 0 bases, with 13 bases sitting between them. The CDR3 here is CASSSPELANYGYTF. CDR3 sequence (DNA): TGTGCCAGCTCAAGTCCGGAGTTAGCTAACTATGGCTACACCTTC. The whole variable domain, remainder taken from reference TRBV18 and TRBJ1-2, is NAGVMQNPRHLVRRRGQEARLRCSPMKGHSHVYWYRQLPEEGLKFMVYLQKENIIDESGMPKERFSAEFPKEGPSILRIQQVVRGDSAAYFCASSSPELANYGYTFGSGTRLTVV.

The genes are TRBV5-5 and TRBJ1-1, with D possibly matching TRBD1 (6 bases). This CDR3 is 15 amino acids long. CDR1 is SGHKS, CDR2 YYEKEE, per germline (reference sequence). V was shortened by 4 bases and J by 0 bases, with 13 bases between the two germline ends. The DNA of the CDR3 is TGTGCCAGCAGCCTCCTCGCAGGGGTGAACACTGAAGCTTTCTTT. It codes for CASSLLAGVNTEAFF.

The CDR3 region has the DNA TGTGCCAGCAGTTCCCGAGGGGGTCAGCCCCAGCATTTT. Translation: CASSSRGGQPQHF. This rearrangement joins TRBV28 to TRBJ1-5, with D perhaps TRBD1 (6 bases). The CDR3 is 13 amino acids. Germline CDR1 reads MDHEN; CDR2 reads SYDVKM. The V and J ends lost 4 bases and 6 bases respectively, with 10 bases between them.

The gene calls are TRBV2 and TRBJ1-5, with TRBD1 identical over 10 bases. Trimming removed 4 bases from V and 2 bases from J; junction bases left unmatched: 2. Per the germline V gene, CDR1 is SNHLY and CDR2 is FYNNEI. The CDR3 loop spans 15 amino acids. In nucleotides, the CDR3 is TGTGCCAGCAGTGGGGACAGGGGTGGCAATCAGCCCCAGCATTTT. Translating it yields CASSGDRGGNQPQHF. The whole variable domain, remainder taken from reference TRBV2 and TRBJ1-5, is EPEVTQTPSHQVTQMGQEVILRCVPISNHLYFYWYRQILGQKVEFLVSFYNNEISEKSEIFDDQFSVERPDGSNFTLKIRSTKLEDSAMYFCASSGDRGGNQPQHFGDGTRLSIL.